These T cell receptor beta chains were read from a single sample in a study of long-term antiretroviral therapy in people with HIV. Repertoires were generated with immunoSEQ multiplex PCR, while TCRdb's copy carries only in-frame clones and drops some. The sample records 25,000 or so clones, approximately 93% being singletons. Sequenced material: unsorted PBMCs, taken 6.2 years after starting antiretroviral therapy. The receptors shown here come from a man between 40 and 49 years old with HIV. Both conserved end residues are part of each CDR3. The D gene is left open where the match is weak. The listing skips clone size in some rows; elsewhere it reads once, few, many or a size class.

V gene	D gene	J gene	CDR3 length	clone size	CDR3 DNA	CDR3 protein
TRBV20-1	-	TRBJ2-7	10	few	TGCAGTGCCAGCGACCACGAGCAGTACTTC	CSASDHEQYF
TRBV27	-	TRBJ2-1	12	-	TGTGCCAGCAGTTTAGGTTACAATGAGCAGTTCTTC	CASSLGYNEQFF
TRBV7-2	-	TRBJ1-4	14	-	TGTGCCAGCAGCGTACGGGCATTTAATGAAAAACTGTTTTTT	CASSVRAFNEKLFF
TRBV2	-	TRBJ1-2	13	-	TGTGCCAGCAGTGTCAACAGGGCCTATGGCTACACCTTC	CASSVNRAYGYTF
TRBV19	-	TRBJ2-3	13	-	TGTGCCAGTAGCCACCGAACCACAGATACGCAGTATTTT	CASSHRTTDTQYF
TRBV7-9	TRBD1	TRBJ2-1	15	-	TGTGCCAGCAGCTTAGCGCTTACAGGGGGCGATGAGCAGTTCTTC	CASSLALTGGDEQFF
TRBV9	TRBD2	TRBJ2-1	14	few	TGTGCCAGCAGCGTAGACGGGCTAGCGGGTGAGCAGTTCTTC	CASSVDGLAGEQFF
TRBV5-6	-	TRBJ1-4	15	-	TGTGCCAGCAGCGCTACAGGTACAGCTAATGAAAAACTGTTTTTT	CASSATGTANEKLFF
TRBV2	-	TRBJ1-1	13	-	TGTGCCAGCAGTAGAGACAGGAACACTGAAGCTTTCTTT	CASSRDRNTEAFF
TRBV5-4	TRBD1	TRBJ2-5	15	-	TGTGCCAGCAGCTCGGACAGGGTGGGGCAAGAGACCCAGTACTTC	CASSSDRVGQETQYF
TRBV15	TRBD1	TRBJ1-2	14	-	TGTGCCACCAGCCCAAGTGGAGGGGGCAGAGGCTACACCTTC	CATSPSGGGRGYTF
TRBV7-2	TRBD2	TRBJ2-1	17	-	TGTGCCAGCAGTCCACACAATAGCGGGAACTCCTACAATGAGCAGTTCTTC	CASSPHNSGNSYNEQFF
TRBV9	TRBD2	TRBJ2-1	17	-	TGTGCCAGCAGCGTGGAGGAGGATAGCGGGGGGGCAAATGAGCAGTTCTTC	CASSVEEDSGGANEQFF
TRBV7-8	TRBD2	TRBJ2-5	15	-	TGTGCCAGCAGCCCTCAGCGGGGGGGCCGGGAGACCCAGTACTTC	CASSPQRGGRETQYF
TRBV19	-	TRBJ2-7	15	-	TGTGCCAGTAGTATCCGACAGAGTATAGGGTACGAGCAGTACTTC	CASSIRQSIGYEQYF
TRBV5-1	-	TRBJ1-2	13	once	TGCGCCAGCAGCTTGGCCATGGGCGAAGGCTACACCTTC	CASSLAMGEGYTF
TRBV7-2	-	TRBJ1-2	13	-	TGTGCCAGCAGCCAGGACGGACGCTATGGCTACACCTTC	CASSQDGRYGYTF
TRBV6-1	-	TRBJ1-1	13	-	TGTGCCAGCCGGGAGATCGGCCCCGGAGGAGCTTTCTTT	CASREIGPGGAFF
TRBV5-4	-	TRBJ1-5	13	few	TGTGCCAGCAGCTTGGACACCGATCAGCCCCAGCATTTT	CASSLDTDQPQHF
TRBV5-1	-	TRBJ1-1	13	once	TGCGCCAGCAGCCGTGAAATGAACACTGAAGCTTTCTTT	CASSREMNTEAFF
TRBV7-8	TRBD2	TRBJ2-5	16	once	TGTGCCAGCAGCGCACTAGCGGGAGGGCCGGCGGAGACCCAGTACTTC	CASSALAGGPAETQYF
TRBV5-1	-	TRBJ2-2	15	-	TGCGCCAGCAGCTTTATTAGGGGAGACACCGGGGAGCTGTTTTTT	CASSFIRGDTGELFF
TRBV11-2	-	TRBJ2-3	15	-	TGTGCCAGCAGAAAACTAGTCAACCCTACAGATACGCAGTATTTT	CASRKLVNPTDTQYF
TRBV30	-	TRBJ2-2	14	-	TGTGCCTGGAGTGTGGCGGGTCGCAACGGGGAGCTGTTTTTT	CAWSVAGRNGELFF
TRBV7-3	-	TRBJ2-7	14	-	TGTGCCAGCAGCTTATATGGCGGGCGGGGCGAGCAGTACTTC	CASSLYGGRGEQYF
TRBV10-3	-	TRBJ2-5	14	-	TGTGCCATCAGTGACACGGAGAGGGGGGAGACCCAGTACTTC	CAISDTERGETQYF
TRBV19	TRBD1	TRBJ2-5	16	-	TGTGCCAGTAGTGAGACAGGGGGAGTCGGTACGGAGACCCAGTACTTC	CASSETGGVGTETQYF
TRBV5-6	TRBD1	TRBJ2-5	15	-	TGTGCCAGCATATGGAGGGGGTCAGGGGGCGAGACCCAGTACTTC	CASIWRGSGGETQYF
TRBV7-7	-	TRBJ2-5	15	-	TGTGCCAGCAGCCAGCTCTCCGGGGCGCAAGAGACCCAGTACTTC	CASSQLSGAQETQYF
TRBV19	-	TRBJ1-4	15	-	TGTGCCAGTAGTATAGAACAGGGTATTAATGAAAAACTGTTTTTT	CASSIEQGINEKLFF
TRBV7-2	-	TRBJ2-7	12	once	TGTGCCAGCAGCACGCTAGCAGCCGAGCAGTACTTC	CASSTLAAEQYF
TRBV19	-	TRBJ1-1	13	-	TGTGCCAGTAGTATAGGCCCGGGCACTGAAGCTTTCTTT	CASSIGPGTEAFF
TRBV10-3	-	TRBJ1-5	13	-	TGTGCCATCAGTGATTTGAGCAATCAGCCCCAGCATTTT	CAISDLSNQPQHF
TRBV9	-	TRBJ2-1	16	-	TGTGCCAGCAGCACTTGGACAGCCAACTCCTACAATGAGCAGTTCTTC	CASSTWTANSYNEQFF
TRBV6-5	-	TRBJ2-5	13	-	TGTGCCAGCAGCCTCGGGCTCGCCGAGACCCAGTACTTC	CASSLGLAETQYF
TRBV19	TRBD1	TRBJ2-5	13	-	TGTGCCAGCGGGGACAGGGGATCGGAGACCCAGTACTTC	CASGDRGSETQYF
TRBV7-3	-	TRBJ1-5	17	-	TGTGCCAGCAGCCACCGGGGAGGCAAATTGGGCAATCAGCCCCAGCATTTT	CASSHRGGKLGNQPQHF
TRBV10-2	TRBD2	TRBJ2-7	13	-	TGCGCCAGCGGGGACGGGGGGTCCTACGAGCAGTACTTC	CASGDGGSYEQYF
TRBV19	-	TRBJ2-5	13	-	TGTGCCAGTAGTTCCTCCAGGGTTGAGACCCAGTACTTC	CASSSSRVETQYF
TRBV11-2	-	TRBJ1-3	16	once	TGTGCCAGCAGCTTTGACCCGCCGGGATCGGGAAACACCATATATTTT	CASSFDPPGSGNTIYF
TRBV7-6	TRBD2	TRBJ2-1	14	-	TGTGCCAGCAGCGTTAGCGGGGGGGCCAGTGAGCAGTTCTTC	CASSVSGGASEQFF